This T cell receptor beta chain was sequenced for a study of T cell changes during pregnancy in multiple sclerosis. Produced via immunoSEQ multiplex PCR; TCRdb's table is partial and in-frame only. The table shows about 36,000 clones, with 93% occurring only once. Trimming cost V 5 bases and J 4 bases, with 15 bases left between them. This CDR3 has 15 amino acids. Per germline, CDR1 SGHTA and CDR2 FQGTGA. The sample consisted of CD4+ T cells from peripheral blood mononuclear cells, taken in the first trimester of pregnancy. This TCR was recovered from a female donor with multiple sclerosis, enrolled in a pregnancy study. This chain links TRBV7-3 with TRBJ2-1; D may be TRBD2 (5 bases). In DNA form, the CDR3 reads TGTGCCAGCAGCCTCGGAGGCCGCCCATACAATGAGCAGTTCTTC. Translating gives CASSLGGRPYNEQFF.